Listed below are T cell receptor beta chains from one sample, sequenced in a study of beta chain features in type 1 diabetes. TCRdb's copy holds only in-frame clones and misses some; the assay was immunoSEQ multiplex PCR. The table includes roughly 340,000 clones, roughly 12% detected once. Sample: naive CD4+ T cells from blood. The receptors shown here come from a young woman with type 1 diabetes. The CDR3 runs from the conserved cysteine through the conserved F or W. D genes are given only for firm matches. The size of a clone is reported for some rows only, either as once, few or many, or as a class for expanded clones.

V	size	D	J	length	DNA	CDR3
TRBV28	few	TRBD2	TRBJ2-3	16	TGTGCCAGCAGTTTACCAGCGGGAGCTGGGACAGATACGCAGTATTTT	CASSLPAGAGTDTQYF
TRBV19	few	TRBD1	TRBJ1-2	15	TGTGCCAGTAGTGTTCCCCCGGGACAGGGGTACGGCTACACCTTC	CASSVPPGQGYGYTF
TRBV18	few	TRBD1	TRBJ2-7	14	TGTGCCAGCTCACGGCAGGGGGCGCGAAACGAGCAGTACTTC	CASSRQGARNEQYF
TRBV6-5	few	TRBD2	TRBJ2-1	15	TGTGCCAGCAATGTACTAGCGGGAGGCCTAAATGAGCAGTTCTTC	CASNVLAGGLNEQFF
TRBV14	-	-	TRBJ1-2	15	TGTGCCAGCAGCCTCATGACGGGAGCTAACTATGGCTACACCTTC	CASSLMTGANYGYTF
TRBV11-3	-	TRBD1	TRBJ2-1	15	TGTGCCAGCGGAATCGGGGACAGGGCCTTCAATCAGCAGTTCTTC	CASGIGDRAFNQQFF
TRBV7-9	-	TRBD1	TRBJ2-5	14	TGTGCCAGCAGCTTGGGGGCCGGGACAGGGTTCCAGTACTTC	CASSLGAGTGFQYF
TRBV5-6	few	TRBD1	TRBJ1-2	13	TGTGCCAGCAGCTTAGGAGACAGGGGAGGCTACACCTTC	CASSLGDRGGYTF
TRBV14	-	-	TRBJ2-2	16	TGTGCCAGCAGCTTCAGGCAGAGTGTATGGACCGGGGAGCTGTTTTTT	CASSFRQSVWTGELFF
TRBV29-1	few	TRBD2	TRBJ2-3	14	TGCAGCGTTCTGCGGGAGGGCCACACAGATACGCAGTATTTT	CSVLREGHTDTQYF
TRBV5-1	few	TRBD1	TRBJ2-1	14	TGCGCCAGCAGCTTGGGACAGGGTGAATGGGTGAAGTTCTTC	CASSLGQGEWVKFF
TRBV25-1	few	-	TRBJ1-2	12	TGTGCCAGCAGTGAAGCAGGGGATGGCTACACCTTC	CASSEAGDGYTF
TRBV9	-	TRBD1	TRBJ2-3	14	TGTGCCAGCAGCGTATCTCAGGGGGCAGATACGCAGTATTTT	CASSVSQGADTQYF
TRBV5-4	few	-	TRBJ2-3	15	TGTGCCAGCAGCTTGGCGGCAGGGGCAACAGATACGCAGTATTTT	CASSLAAGATDTQYF
TRBV28	few	-	TRBJ2-2	13	TGTGCCACCTGTGACGGGAGCACCGGGGAGCTGTTTTTT	CATCDGSTGELFF
TRBV2	few	TRBD1	TRBJ1-5	15	TGTGCCAGCAGTGATGAGGACAGGCAAAATCAGCCCCAGCATTTT	CASSDEDRQNQPQHF
TRBV18	few	-	TRBJ2-7	13	TGTGCCAGCTCACCTGGGGAACAGGGTGAGCAGTACTTC	CASSPGEQGEQYF
TRBV11-3	few	-	TRBJ2-3	16	TGTGCCAGCAGCTTAGAAGGCACAGCCAGCACAGATACGCAGTATTTT	CASSLEGTASTDTQYF
TRBV4-3	-	-	TRBJ2-3	15	TGCGCCAGCAGCCAAGACGGGCACGGAGGAGATACGCAGTATTTT	CASSQDGHGGDTQYF
TRBV27	-	-	TRBJ1-1	15	TGTGCCAGCAGTTTCGGCGGGGGCCGGAACACTGAAGCTTTCTTT	CASSFGGGRNTEAFF
TRBV5-4	-	-	TRBJ2-4	14	TGTGCCAGCAGCTTGAACCCTGTTGTAGACATTCAGTACTTC	CASSLNPVVDIQYF
TRBV7-9	-	-	TRBJ2-1	14	TGTGCCAGCAGCTTAAAAGGGCAGGGCGATGAGCAGTTCTTC	CASSLKGQGDEQFF
TRBV5-1	few	TRBD1	TRBJ2-1	15	TGCGCCAGCAGCAGAGGGGGCAACCCGGACAATGAGCAGTTCTTC	CASSRGGNPDNEQFF
TRBV7-9	-	TRBD2	TRBJ2-3	16	TGTGCCAGCAGCCAAAATCCGGGACTAGCGACAGATACGCAGTATTTT	CASSQNPGLATDTQYF
TRBV6-5	-	-	TRBJ1-5	11	TGTGCCAGCAGACAGGGAGAGCCCCAGCATTTT	CASRQGEPQHF
TRBV7-9	few	-	TRBJ2-1	13	TGTGCCAGCAGCTTAGGAGGAGGCAATGAGCAGTTCTTC	CASSLGGGNEQFF
TRBV6-5	few	TRBD1	TRBJ2-7	15	TGTGCCAGCAGTTACGACTGGGACAGGACCTACGAGCAGTACTTC	CASSYDWDRTYEQYF
TRBV21-1	-	-	TRBJ2-3	19	TGTGCCAGCAGCAAAGGCTGGGACAGGGGCCGGCATGGCACAGATACGCAGTATTTT	CASSKGWDRGRHGTDTQYF
TRBV11-3	few	-	TRBJ2-3	15	TGTGCCAGCAGCTTAGGGCTTCTCCGCACAGATACGCAGTATTTT	CASSLGLLRTDTQYF
TRBV7-8	-	TRBD1	TRBJ2-7	13	TGTGCCAGCAGCTACAGGGGCCGGGGCGAGCAGTACTTC	CASSYRGRGEQYF
TRBV5-1	-	-	TRBJ2-1	15	TGCGCCAGCACTCGACTCACCGACGCCTACAATGAGCAGTTCTTC	CASTRLTDAYNEQFF
TRBV7-9	-	TRBD1	TRBJ1-5	14	TGTGCCAGCAGCCCCGACAGGGGCGGACAGCCCCAGCATTTT	CASSPDRGGQPQHF
TRBV10-3	-	TRBD2	TRBJ2-1	14	TGTGCCATCAGTGATTTACTAGCGGGAGATGAGCAGTTCTTC	CAISDLLAGDEQFF
TRBV7-8	few	-	TRBJ1-5	14	TGTGCCAGCAGCCAGGACAGTTATACTCAGCCCCAGCATTTT	CASSQDSYTQPQHF
TRBV19	-	-	TRBJ1-5	14	TGTGCCAGTAGTGACAGTTTTGACAATCAGCCCCAGCATTTT	CASSDSFDNQPQHF
TRBV7-2	-	-	TRBJ2-1	13	TGTGCCAGCAGCCCCAGGGGCGGGGGAGGGCCGGTCTTC	CASSPRGGGGPVF
TRBV5-1	-	TRBD2	TRBJ2-7	13	TGCGCCAGCAGCGCCGGACTAGCGGGAGGGCTTCACTTC	CASSAGLAGGLHF
TRBV11-3	-	TRBD1	TRBJ2-1	17	TGTGCCAGCAGCATCCTCCGGACAGGGCCTTCCTACAATGAGCAGTTCTTC	CASSILRTGPSYNEQFF
TRBV29-1	few	TRBD1	TRBJ2-2	15	TGCAGCGTTTCCGGGGGACAGGGGCCGAGCGGGGAGCTGTTTTTT	CSVSGGQGPSGELFF
TRBV10-3	few	-	TRBJ1-5	14	TGTGCCATCAGAACGGAGGGCAGCAATCAGCCCCAGCATTTT	CAIRTEGSNQPQHF
TRBV5-1	-	TRBD2	TRBJ2-5	15	TGCGCCAGCAGCACGAGGGGAGCGGGACAAGAGACCCAGTACTTC	CASSTRGAGQETQYF
TRBV14	-	TRBD2	TRBJ2-5	16	TGTGCCAGCAGCAAGACTAGCGGGACCCCCCGGGAGACCCAGTACTTC	CASSKTSGTPRETQYF
TRBV18	few	-	TRBJ2-5	12	TGTGCCAGCTCACCTCGGGGGGAGACCCAGTACTTC	CASSPRGETQYF
TRBV11-2	few	-	TRBJ2-2	15	TGTGCCAGCAGCTTAGGGGGCAGCCCCACCGGGGAGCTGTTTTTT	CASSLGGSPTGELFF
TRBV28	-	-	TRBJ1-1	15	TGTGCCAGCAGTCCTCTCTCAGGGCCCAACACTGAAGCTTTCTTT	CASSPLSGPNTEAFF
TRBV18	-	-	TRBJ1-2	16	TGTGCCAGCTCACCTTCGGCCCAGGGATATTACTATGGCTACACCTTC	CASSPSAQGYYYGYTF
TRBV4-1	-	TRBD1	TRBJ1-3	15	TGCGCCAGCAGCCAAGAAGGGACAGGGAGAAACACCATATATTTT	CASSQEGTGRNTIYF
TRBV6-5	few	-	TRBJ1-2	14	TGTGCCAGCAGTCCCGGGGGGGTGCGCTATGGCTACACCTTC	CASSPGGVRYGYTF